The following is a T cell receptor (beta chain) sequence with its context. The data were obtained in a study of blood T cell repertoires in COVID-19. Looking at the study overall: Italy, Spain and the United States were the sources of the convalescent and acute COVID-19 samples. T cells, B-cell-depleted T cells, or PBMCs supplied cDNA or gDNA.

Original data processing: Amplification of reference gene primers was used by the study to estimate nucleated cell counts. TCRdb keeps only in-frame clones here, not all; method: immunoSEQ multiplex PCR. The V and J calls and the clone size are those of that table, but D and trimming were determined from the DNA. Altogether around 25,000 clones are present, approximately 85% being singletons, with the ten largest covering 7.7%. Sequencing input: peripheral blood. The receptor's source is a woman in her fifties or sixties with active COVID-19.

For the CDR3, the DNA is TGCGCCAGCAGCTTGGAAGGACAGGGGGCTGAAGCTTTCTTT. It encodes CASSLEGQGAEAFF. This chain joins TRBV5-1 and TRBJ1-1; TRBD1 agrees at 10 bases. J gave up 6 bases and V 0 bases, and 2 bases lay outside the gene matches. This CDR3 spans 14 amino acids. Germline loops: CDR1 SGHRS, CDR2 YFSETQ.